The present T cell receptor beta chain was sequenced within a study of blood T cell repertoires in COVID-19. The repertoire was sequenced with immunoSEQ multiplex PCR; TCRdb's copy has only in-frame clones and lacks some. The sample includes 150,000 to 200,000 clones, about four fifths seen only once; the top ten take about 3.7%. Deletions cut 1 base from V and 5 bases from J, with 8 bases between. Germline V gene lookup returns CDR1 KGHDR and CDR2 SFDVKD. The CDR3 has 13 amino acids. Recruitment covered some 25 US areas and drew participants whose ages spanned about 18 to 90 years. This sequence joins TRBV24-1 and TRBJ2-7; possible D gene TRBD2, 6 bases. This TCR came from a woman aged 55-69 years who had recovered from COVID-19. Sequencing was carried out using PBMCs or T cells enriched from blood (not recorded which). CDR3 in amino acids: CATSDFRGNEQYF. In DNA form, the CDR3 reads TGTGCCACCAGTGATTTTCGGGGGAACGAGCAGTACTTC.